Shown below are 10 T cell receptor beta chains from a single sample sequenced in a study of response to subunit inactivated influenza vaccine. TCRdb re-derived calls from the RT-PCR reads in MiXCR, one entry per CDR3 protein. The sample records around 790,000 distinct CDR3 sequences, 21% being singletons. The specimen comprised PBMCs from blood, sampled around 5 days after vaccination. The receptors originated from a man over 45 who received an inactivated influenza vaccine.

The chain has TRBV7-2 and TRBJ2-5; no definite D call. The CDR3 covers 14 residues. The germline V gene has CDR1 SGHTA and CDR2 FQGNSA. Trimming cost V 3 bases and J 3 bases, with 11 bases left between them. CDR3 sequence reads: CASSFGGSKETQYF. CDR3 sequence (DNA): TGTGCCAGCAGCTTCGGCGGTTCGAAAGAGACCCAGTACTTC. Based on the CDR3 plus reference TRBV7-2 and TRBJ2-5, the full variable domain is GAGVSQSPSNKVTEKGKDVELRCDPISGHTALYWYRQSLGQGLEFLIYFQGNSAPDKSGLPSDRFSAERTGGSVSTLTIQRTQQEDSAVYLCASSFGGSKETQYFGPGTRLLVL.

DNA for the CDR3: TGTGCCAGCTCACTCGGTCTCATGCGGAGCACTGAAGCTTTCTTT. Translation gives CASSLGLMRSTEAFF. This rearrangement joins TRBV18 to TRBJ1-1; D gene unclear. Trimming left V 4 bases short and J 4 bases short, with 16 bases between. The CDR3 has 15 residues. The germline V gene has CDR1 KGHSH and CDR2 LQKENI.

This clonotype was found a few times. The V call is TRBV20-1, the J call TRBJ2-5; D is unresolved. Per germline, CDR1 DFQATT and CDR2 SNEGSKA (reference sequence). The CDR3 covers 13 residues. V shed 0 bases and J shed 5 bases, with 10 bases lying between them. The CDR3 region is CSARDLSSETQYF. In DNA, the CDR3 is TGCAGTGCTAGAGATCTAAGCAGCGAGACCCAGTACTTC.

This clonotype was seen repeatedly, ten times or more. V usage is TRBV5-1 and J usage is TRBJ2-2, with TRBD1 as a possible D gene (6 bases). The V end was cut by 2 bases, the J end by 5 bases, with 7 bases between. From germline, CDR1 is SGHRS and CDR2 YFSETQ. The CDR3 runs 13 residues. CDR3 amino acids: CASSLTGTGELFF. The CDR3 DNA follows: TGCGCCAGCAGCTTAACAGGGACCGGGGAGCTGTTTTTT.

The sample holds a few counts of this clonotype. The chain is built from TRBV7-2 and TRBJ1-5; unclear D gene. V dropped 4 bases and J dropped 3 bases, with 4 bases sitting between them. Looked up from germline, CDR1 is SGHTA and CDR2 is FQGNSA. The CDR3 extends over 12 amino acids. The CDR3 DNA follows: TGTGCCAGCAGCTGGTACAATCAGCCCCAGCATTTT. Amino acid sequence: CASSWYNQPQHF.

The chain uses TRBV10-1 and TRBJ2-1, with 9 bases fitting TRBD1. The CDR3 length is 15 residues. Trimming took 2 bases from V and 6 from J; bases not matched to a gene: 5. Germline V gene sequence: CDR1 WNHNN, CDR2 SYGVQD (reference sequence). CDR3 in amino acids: CASSEPGQGANEQFF. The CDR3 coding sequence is TGCGCCAGCAGTGAGCCGGGACAGGGTGCCAATGAGCAGTTCTTC.

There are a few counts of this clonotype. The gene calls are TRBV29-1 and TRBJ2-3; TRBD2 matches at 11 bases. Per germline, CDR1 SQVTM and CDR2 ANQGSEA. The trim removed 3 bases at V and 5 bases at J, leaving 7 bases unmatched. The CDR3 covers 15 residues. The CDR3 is CSVDFSGRAKDTQYF. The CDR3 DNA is TGCAGCGTTGACTTTAGCGGGAGGGCAAAAGATACGCAGTATTTT.

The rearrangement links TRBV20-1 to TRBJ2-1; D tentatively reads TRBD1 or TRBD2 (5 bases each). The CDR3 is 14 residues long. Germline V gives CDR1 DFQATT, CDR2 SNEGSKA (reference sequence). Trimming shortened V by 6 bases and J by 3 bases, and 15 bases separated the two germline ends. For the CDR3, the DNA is TGCAGTGCGGAGAGGGGCCCTTACTACAATGAGCAGTTCTTC. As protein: CSAERGPYYNEQFF.

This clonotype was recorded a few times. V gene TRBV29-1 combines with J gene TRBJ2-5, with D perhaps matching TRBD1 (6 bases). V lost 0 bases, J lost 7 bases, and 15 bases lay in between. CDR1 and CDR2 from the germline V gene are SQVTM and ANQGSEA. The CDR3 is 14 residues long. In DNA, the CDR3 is TGCAGCGTTGAAGACGGTACAGGGATGGGGACCCAGTACTTC. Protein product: CSVEDGTGMGTQYF.

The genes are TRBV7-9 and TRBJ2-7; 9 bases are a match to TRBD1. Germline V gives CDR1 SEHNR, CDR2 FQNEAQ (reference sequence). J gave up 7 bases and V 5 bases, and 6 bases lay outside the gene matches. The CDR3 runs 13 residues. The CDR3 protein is CASSPTGGGEQYF. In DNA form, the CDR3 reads TGTGCCAGCAGCCCGACAGGGGGGGGGGAGCAGTACTTC.